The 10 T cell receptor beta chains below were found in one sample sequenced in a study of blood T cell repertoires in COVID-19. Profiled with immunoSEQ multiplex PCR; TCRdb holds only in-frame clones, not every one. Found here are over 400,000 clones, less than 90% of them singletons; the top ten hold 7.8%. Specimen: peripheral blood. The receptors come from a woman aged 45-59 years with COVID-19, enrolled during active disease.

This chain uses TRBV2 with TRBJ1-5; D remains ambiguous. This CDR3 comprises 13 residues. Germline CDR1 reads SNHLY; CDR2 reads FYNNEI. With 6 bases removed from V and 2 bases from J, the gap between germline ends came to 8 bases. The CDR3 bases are TGTGCCAGCAGGTGGGGAGGCAATCAGCCCCAGCATTTT. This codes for CASRWGGNQPQHF.

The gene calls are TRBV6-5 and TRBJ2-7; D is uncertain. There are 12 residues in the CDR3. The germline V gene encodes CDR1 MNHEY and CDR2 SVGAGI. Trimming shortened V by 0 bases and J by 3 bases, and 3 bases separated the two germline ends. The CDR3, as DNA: TGTGCCAGCAGTTACTCTAGCTACGAGCAGTACTTC. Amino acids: CASSYSSYEQYF.

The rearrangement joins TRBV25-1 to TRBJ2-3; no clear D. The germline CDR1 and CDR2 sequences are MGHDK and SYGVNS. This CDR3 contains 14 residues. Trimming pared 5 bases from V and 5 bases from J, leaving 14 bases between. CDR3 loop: CASSSAGRIDTQYF. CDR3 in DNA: TGTGCCAGCAGTAGTGCAGGAAGAATAGATACGCAGTATTTT.

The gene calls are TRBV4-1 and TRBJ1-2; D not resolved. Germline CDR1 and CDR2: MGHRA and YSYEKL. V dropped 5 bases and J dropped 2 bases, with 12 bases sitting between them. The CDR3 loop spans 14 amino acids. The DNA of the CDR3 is TGCGCCAGCAGCTCCGGAGGACGGAACTATGGCTACACCTTC. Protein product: CASSSGGRNYGYTF.

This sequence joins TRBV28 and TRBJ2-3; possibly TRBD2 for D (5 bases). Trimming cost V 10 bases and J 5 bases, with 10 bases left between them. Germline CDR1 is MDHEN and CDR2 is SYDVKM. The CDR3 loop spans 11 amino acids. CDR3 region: CATTRVDTQYF. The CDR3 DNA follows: TGTGCCACTACTAGGGTAGATACGCAGTATTTT.

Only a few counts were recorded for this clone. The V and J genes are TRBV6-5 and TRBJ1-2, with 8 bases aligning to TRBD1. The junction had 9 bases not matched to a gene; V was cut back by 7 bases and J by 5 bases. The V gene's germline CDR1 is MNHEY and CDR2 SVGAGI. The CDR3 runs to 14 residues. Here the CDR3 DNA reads TGTGCCAGCATTCCTGACAGGGGCTCGTATGGCTACACCTTC. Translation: CASIPDRGSYGYTF.

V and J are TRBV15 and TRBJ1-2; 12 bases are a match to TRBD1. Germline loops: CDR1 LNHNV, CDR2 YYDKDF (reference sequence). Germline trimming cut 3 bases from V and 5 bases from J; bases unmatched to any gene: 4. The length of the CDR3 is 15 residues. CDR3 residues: CATSSWDRGRYGYTF. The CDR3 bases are TGTGCCACCAGCAGCTGGGACAGGGGGCGTTATGGCTACACCTTC.

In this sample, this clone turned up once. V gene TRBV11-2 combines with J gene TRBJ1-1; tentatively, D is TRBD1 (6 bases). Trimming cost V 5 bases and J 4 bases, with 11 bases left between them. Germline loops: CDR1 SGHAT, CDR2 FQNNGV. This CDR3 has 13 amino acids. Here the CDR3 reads CASSRGGGTEAFF. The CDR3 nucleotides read TGTGCCAGCAGCCGGGGAGGGGGCACTGAAGCTTTCTTT.

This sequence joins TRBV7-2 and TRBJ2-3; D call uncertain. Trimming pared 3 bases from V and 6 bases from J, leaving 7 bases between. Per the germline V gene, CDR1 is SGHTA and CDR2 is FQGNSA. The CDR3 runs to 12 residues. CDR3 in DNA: TGTGCCAGCAGCTTCGGGTCTGATACGCAGTATTTT. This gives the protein CASSFGSDTQYF.

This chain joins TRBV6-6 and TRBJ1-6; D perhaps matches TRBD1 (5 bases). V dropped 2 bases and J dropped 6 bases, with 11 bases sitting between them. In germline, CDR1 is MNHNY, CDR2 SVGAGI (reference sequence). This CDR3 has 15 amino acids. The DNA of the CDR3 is TGTGCCAGCAGTTACGCGGGACTCTCTAATTCACCCCTCCACTTT. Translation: CASSYAGLSNSPLHF.